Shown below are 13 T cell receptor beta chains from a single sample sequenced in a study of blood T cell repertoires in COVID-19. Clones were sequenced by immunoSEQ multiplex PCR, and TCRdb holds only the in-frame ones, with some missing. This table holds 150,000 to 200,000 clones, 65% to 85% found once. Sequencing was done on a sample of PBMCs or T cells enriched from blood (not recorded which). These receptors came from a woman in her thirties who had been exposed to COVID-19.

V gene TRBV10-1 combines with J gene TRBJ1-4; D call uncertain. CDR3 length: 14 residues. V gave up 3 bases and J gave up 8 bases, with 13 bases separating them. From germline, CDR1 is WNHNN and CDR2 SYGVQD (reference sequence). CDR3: CASSDLSSGEKLFF. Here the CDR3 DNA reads TGCGCCAGCAGTGACCTCTCATCGGGGGAAAAACTGTTTTTT.

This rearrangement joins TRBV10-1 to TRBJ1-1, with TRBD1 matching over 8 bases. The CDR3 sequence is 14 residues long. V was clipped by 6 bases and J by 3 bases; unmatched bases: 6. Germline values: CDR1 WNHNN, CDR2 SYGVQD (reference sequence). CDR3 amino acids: CASRSGGSDTEAFF. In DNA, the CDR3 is TGCGCCAGCAGATCAGGGGGCAGCGACACTGAAGCTTTCTTT.

DNA for the CDR3: TGTGCCAGCAGCTTTATTGAGGATGTCTATGGCTACACCTTC. It translates to CASSFIEDVYGYTF. V and J are TRBV5-8 and TRBJ1-2, with D uncertain. This CDR3 spans 14 amino acids. V lost 2 bases to trimming and J lost 4 bases, with 12 bases between them. The germline gives CDR1 SGHTS, CDR2 YDEGEE.

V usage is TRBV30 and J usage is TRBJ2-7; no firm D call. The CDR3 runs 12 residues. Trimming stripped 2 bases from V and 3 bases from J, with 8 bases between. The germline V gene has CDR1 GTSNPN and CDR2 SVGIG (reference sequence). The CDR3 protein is CAWSPGLYEQYF. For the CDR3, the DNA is TGTGCCTGGAGTCCCGGTCTCTACGAGCAGTACTTC.

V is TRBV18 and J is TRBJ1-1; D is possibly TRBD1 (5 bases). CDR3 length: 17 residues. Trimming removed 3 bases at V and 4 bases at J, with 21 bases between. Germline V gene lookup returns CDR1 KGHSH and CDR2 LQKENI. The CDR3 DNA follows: TGTGCCAGCTCACCGATCTCTCAGGGTTCTAGAATCACTGAAGCTTTCTTT. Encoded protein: CASSPISQGSRITEAFF.

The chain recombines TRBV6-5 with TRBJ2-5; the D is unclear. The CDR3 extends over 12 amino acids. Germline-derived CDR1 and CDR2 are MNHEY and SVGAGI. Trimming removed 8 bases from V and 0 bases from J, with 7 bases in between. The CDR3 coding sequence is TGTGCCAGCGGCAAGTACCAAGAGACCCAGTACTTC. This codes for CASGKYQETQYF.

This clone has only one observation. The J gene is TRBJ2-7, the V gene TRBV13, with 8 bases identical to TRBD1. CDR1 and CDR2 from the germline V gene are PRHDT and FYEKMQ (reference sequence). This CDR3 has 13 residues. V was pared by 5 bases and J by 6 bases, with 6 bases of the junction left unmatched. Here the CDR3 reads CASSMTGVGEQYF. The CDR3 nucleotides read TGTGCCAGCAGCATGACAGGGGTGGGCGAGCAGTACTTC.

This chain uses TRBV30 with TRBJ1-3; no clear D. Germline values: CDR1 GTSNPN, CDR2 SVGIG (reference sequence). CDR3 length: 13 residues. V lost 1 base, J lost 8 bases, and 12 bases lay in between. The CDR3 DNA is TGTGCCTGGAGTGCCCCGCCCCCGGACACCATATATTTT. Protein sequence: CAWSAPPPDTIYF. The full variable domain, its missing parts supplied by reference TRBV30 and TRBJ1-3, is SQTIHQWPATLVQPVGSPLSLECTVEGTSNPNLYWYRQAAGRGLQLLFYSVGIGQISSEVPQNLSASRPQDRQFILSSKKLLLSDSGFYLCAWSAPPPDTIYFGEGSWLTVV.

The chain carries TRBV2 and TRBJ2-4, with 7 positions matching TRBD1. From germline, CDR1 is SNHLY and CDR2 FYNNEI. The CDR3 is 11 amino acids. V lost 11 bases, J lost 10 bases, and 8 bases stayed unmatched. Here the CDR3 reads CAGTANRIQYF. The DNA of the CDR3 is TGTGCCGGGACAGCTAACAGAATTCAGTACTTC.

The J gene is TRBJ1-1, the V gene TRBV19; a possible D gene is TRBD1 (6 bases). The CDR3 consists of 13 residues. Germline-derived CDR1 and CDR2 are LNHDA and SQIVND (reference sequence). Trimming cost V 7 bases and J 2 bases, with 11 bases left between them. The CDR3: CASMVGHNTEAFF. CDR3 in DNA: TGTGCCAGTATGGTGGGACACAACACTGAAGCTTTCTTT.

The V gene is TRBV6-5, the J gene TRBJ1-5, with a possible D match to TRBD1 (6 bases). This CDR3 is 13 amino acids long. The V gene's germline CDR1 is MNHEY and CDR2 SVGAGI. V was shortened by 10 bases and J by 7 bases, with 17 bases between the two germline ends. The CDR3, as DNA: TGTGCCATCGGTACAGGGAATGGGCAGCCCCAGCATTTT. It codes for CAIGTGNGQPQHF.

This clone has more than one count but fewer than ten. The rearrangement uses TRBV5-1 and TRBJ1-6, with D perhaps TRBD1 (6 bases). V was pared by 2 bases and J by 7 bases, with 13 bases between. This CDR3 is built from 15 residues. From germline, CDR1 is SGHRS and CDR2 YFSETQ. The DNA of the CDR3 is TGCGCCAGCAGCTTAGGGGGGGGCTCAAATTCACCCCTCCACTTT. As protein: CASSLGGGSNSPLHF.

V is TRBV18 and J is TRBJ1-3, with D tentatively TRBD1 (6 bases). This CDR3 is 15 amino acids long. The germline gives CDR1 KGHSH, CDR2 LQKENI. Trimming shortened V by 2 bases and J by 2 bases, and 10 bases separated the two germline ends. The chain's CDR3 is CASSPETGTGNTIYF. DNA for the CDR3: TGTGCCAGCTCACCAGAGACAGGAACTGGAAACACCATATATTTT.